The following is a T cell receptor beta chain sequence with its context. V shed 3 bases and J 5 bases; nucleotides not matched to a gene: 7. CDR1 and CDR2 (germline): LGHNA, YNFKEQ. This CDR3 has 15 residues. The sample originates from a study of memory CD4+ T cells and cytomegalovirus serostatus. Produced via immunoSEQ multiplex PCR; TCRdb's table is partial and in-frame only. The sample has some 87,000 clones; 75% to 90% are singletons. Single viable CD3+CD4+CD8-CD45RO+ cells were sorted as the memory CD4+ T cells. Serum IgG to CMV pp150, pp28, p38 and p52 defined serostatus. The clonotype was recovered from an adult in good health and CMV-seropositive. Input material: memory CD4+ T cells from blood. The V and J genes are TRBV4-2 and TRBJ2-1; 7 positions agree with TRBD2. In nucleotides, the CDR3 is TGTGCCAGCAGCCAGACCGAGCTAGCGGACAATGAGCAGTTCTTC. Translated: CASSQTELADNEQFF.